Detailed here is one T cell receptor (beta chain). The data were obtained in a study of blood T cell repertoires in COVID-19. At the level of the study: The United States, Italy and Spain were the sources of the acute and convalescent COVID-19 samples. T cells, B-cell-depleted T cells, or PBMCs provided the cDNA or gDNA that served as material.

Trimming took 1 base from V and 8 from J, leaving 14 bases between them. CDR1 is SNHLY, CDR2 FYNNEI, per germline. CDR3 length: 15 residues. Seattle enrolled patients during active infection and tracked them longitudinally. In the source study's methods: Researchers report that nucleated cell counts were estimated from reference gene primer amplification. Sequenced by immunoSEQ multiplex PCR; TCRdb stores in-frame clones only, minus some. The V and J calls and the clone size are those of that table, but D and trimming were determined from the DNA. The repertoire holds more than 200,000 clones, with approximately 90% as singletons.

Sample: peripheral blood. This clonotype originated in a man younger than 45 with COVID-19, enrolled during active disease. This sequence joins TRBV2 and TRBJ1-4; tentative D call: TRBD1 (6 bases). The CDR3 reads CASSEEGGHGEKLFF. The CDR3, as DNA: TGTGCCAGCAGTGAAGAAGGGGGACATGGCGAAAAACTGTTTTTT. Supplemented by reference TRBV2 and TRBJ1-4, the full variable domain reads EPEVTQTPSHQVTQMGQEVILRCVPISNHLYFYWYRQILGQKVEFLVSFYNNEISEKSEIFDDQFSVERPDGSNFTLKIRSTKLEDSAMYFCASSEEGGHGEKLFFGSGTQLSVL.